This T cell receptor (beta chain) was sequenced for a study of siplizumab effects on memory and regulatory T cells. Only one count was recorded for this clone. The CDR3 covers 14 residues. Germline CDR1 and CDR2: ENHRY and SYGVKD. The V gene lost 6 bases and the J gene lost 0 bases, with 12 bases spanning the gap. Libraries were prepared by immunoSEQ multiplex PCR; TCRdb keeps only in-frame clonotypes and omits some of them. The sample contains about 97,000 clones, about nine tenths of which appear only once. The chain joins TRBV10-3 to TRBJ2-7; weak D call: TRBD2 (5 bases). The sample consisted of non-Treg CD4+ T cells sorted from blood. The source of this sequence is a human donor in good health. The CDR3 DNA reads TGTGCCATCAGCCGCCTAGCTGGCTCCTACGAGCAGTACTTC. Translating gives CAISRLAGSYEQYF.